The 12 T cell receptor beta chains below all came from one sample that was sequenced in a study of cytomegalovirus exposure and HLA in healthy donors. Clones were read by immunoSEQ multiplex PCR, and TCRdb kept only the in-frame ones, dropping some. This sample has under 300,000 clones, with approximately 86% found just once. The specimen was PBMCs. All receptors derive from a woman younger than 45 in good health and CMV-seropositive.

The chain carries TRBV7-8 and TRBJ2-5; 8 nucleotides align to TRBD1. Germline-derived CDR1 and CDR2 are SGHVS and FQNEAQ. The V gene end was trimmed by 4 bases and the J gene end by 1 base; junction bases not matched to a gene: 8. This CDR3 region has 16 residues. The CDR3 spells CASSSSRDRPQETQYF. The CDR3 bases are TGTGCCAGCAGCTCTAGCCGGGACAGGCCCCAAGAGACCCAGTACTTC.

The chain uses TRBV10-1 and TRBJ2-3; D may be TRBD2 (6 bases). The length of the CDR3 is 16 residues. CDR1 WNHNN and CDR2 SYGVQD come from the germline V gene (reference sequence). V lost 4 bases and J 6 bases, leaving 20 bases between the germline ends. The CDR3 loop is CASSALSGEEVDTQYF. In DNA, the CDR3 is TGCGCCAGCAGTGCGTTGTCGGGAGAAGAGGTCGATACGCAGTATTTT.

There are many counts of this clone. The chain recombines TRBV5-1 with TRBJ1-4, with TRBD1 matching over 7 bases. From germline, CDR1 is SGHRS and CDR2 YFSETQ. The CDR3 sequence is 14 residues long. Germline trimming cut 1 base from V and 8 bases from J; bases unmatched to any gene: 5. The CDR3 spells CASSLTAGGEKLFF. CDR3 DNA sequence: TGCGCCAGCAGCTTGACGGCAGGGGGGGAAAAACTGTTTTTT.

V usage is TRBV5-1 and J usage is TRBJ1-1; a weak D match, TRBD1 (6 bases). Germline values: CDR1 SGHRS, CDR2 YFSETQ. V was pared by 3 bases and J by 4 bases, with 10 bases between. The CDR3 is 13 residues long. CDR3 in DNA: TGCGCCAGCAGCTCGGGAGGGGGCACTGAAGCTTTCTTT. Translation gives CASSSGGGTEAFF.

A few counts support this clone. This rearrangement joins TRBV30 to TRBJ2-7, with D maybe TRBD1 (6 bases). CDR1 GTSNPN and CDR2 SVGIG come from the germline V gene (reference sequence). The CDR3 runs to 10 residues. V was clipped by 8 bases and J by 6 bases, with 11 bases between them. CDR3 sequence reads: CAHGQSEQYF. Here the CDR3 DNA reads TGTGCCCACGGACAGTCCGAGCAGTACTTC.

The CDR3 sequence is CSVTSGDYNEQFF. As DNA, the CDR3 is TGCAGCGTGACTAGCGGAGATTACAATGAGCAGTTCTTC. This sequence joins TRBV29-1 and TRBJ2-1; 9 nucleotides align to TRBD2. CDR1 is SQVTM and CDR2 is ANQGSEA in the germline V gene. This CDR3 contains 13 residues. V shed 6 bases and J 4 bases; nucleotides not matched to a gene: 4.

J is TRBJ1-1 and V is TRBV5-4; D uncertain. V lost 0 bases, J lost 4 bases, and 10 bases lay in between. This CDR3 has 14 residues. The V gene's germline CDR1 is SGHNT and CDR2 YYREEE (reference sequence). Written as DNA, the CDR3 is TGTGCCAGCAGCTTGGGCGTGGAGGGCACTGAAGCTTTCTTT. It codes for CASSLGVEGTEAFF. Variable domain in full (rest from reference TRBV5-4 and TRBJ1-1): ETGVTQSPTHLIKTRGQQVTLRCSSQSGHNTVSWYQQALGQGPQFIFQYYREEENGRGNFPPRFSGLQFPNYSSELNVNALELDDSALYLCASSLGVEGTEAFFGQGTRLTVV.

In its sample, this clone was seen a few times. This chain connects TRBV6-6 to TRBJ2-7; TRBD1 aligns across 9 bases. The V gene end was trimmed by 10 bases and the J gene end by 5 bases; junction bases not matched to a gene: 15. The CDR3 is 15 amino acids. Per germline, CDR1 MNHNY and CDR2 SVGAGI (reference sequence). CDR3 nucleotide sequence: TGTGCCACGCGACTATCTGTCCGGGACAGGGACGAGCAGTACTTC. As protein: CATRLSVRDRDEQYF.

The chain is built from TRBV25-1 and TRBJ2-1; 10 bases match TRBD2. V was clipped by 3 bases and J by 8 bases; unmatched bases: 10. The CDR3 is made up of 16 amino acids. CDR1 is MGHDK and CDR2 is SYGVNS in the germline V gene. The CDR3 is CASSDVQREGPDEQFF. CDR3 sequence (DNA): TGTGCCAGCAGTGACGTCCAGCGGGAGGGCCCGGATGAGCAGTTCTTC.

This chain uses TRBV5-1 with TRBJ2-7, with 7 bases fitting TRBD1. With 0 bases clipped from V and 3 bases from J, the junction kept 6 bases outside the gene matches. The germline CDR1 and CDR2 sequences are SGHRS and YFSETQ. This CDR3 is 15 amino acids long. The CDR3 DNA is TGCGCCAGCAGCTTGGAGGGACAGCAGTACTACGAGCAGTACTTC. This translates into CASSLEGQQYYEQYF.

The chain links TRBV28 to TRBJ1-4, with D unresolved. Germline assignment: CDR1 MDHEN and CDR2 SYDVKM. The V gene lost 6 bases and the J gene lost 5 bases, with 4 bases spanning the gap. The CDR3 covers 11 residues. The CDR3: CASRLNEKLFF. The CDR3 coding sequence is TGTGCCAGCAGACTAAATGAAAAACTGTTTTTT.

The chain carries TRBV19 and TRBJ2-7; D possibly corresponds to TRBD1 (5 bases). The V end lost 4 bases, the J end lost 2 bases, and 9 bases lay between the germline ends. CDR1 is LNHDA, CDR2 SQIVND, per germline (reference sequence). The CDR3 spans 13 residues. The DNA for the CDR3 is TGTGCCAGTAGTAAGGGGTCCCCCTACGAGCAGTACTTC. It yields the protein CASSKGSPYEQYF.